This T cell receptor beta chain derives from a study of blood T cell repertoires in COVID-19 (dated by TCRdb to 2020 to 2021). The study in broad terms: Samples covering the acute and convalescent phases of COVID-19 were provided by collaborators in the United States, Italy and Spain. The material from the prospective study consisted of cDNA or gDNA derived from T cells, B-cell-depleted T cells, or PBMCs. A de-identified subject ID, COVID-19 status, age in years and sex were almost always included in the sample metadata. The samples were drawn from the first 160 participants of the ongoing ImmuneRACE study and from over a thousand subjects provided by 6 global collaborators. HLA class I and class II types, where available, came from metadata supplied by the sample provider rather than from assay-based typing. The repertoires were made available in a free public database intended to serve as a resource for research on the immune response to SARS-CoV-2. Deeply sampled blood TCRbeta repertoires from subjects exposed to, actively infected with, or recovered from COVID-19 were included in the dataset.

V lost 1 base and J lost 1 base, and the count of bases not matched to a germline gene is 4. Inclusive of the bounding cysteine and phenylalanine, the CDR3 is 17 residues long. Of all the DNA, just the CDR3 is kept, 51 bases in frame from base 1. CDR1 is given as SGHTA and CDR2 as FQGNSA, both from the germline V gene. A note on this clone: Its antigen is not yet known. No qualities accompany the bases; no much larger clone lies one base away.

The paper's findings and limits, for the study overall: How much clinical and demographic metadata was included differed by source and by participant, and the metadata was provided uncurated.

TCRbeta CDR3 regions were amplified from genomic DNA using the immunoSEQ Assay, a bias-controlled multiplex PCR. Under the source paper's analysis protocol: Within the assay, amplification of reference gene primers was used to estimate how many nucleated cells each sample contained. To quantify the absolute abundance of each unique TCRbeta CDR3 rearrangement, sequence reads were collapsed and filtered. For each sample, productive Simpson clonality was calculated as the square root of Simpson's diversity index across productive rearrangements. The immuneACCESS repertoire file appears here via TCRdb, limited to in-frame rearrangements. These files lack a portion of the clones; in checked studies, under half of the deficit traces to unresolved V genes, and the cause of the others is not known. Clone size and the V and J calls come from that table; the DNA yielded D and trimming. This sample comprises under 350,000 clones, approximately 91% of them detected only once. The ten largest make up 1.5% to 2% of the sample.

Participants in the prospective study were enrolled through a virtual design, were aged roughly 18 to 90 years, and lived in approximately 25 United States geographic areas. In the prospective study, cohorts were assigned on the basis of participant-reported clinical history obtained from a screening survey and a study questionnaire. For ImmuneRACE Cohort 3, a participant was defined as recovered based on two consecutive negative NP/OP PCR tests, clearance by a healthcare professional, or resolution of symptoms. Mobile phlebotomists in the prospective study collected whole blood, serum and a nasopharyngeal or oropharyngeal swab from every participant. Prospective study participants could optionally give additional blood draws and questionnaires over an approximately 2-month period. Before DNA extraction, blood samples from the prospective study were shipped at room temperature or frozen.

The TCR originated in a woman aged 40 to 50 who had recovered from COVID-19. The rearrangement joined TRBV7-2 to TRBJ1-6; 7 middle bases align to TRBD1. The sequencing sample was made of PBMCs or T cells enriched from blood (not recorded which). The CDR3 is CASSLVGGASYNSPLHF. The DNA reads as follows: TGTGCCAGCAGCTTAGTAGGGGGCGCTTCCTATAATTCACCCCTCCACTTT.